What follows are 19 T cell receptor beta chains derived from one specimen sequenced in a study of T cells in Graves' hyperthyroidism and ophthalmopathy. Authors of the study amplified TCR beta CDR3 regions from RNA transcripts. The HTBI primer set drove a first-round RT-PCR of the TCR CDR3. Each CDR3 protein gets one entry after TCRdb re-called the multiplex PCR reads with MiXCR. Of about 540,000 distinct CDR3 sequences listed, 40% to 55% are singletons. Sequencing was done on a sample of peripheral blood or thyroid tissue (not recorded which). The receptors were sampled from a young woman with Graves' hyperthyroidism.

Many counts were recorded for this clonotype. This rearrangement joins TRBV2 to TRBJ1-4; D is uncertain. Germline V lookup: CDR1 SNHLY, CDR2 FYNNEI. There are 14 residues in the CDR3. V was cut by 7 bases and J by 8 bases, with 17 bases left in between. CDR3: CASTLDASGEKLFF. The CDR3 DNA sequence: TGTGCCAGCACTCTGGACGCGTCGGGAGAAAAACTGTTTTTT.

This clonotype was seen once. This may be a read error: a much more frequent sequence differs by one nucleotide. The chain links TRBV6-1 to TRBJ2-7, with unresolved D. Trimming left V 4 bases short and J 0 bases short, with 10 bases between. Germline-derived CDR1 and CDR2 are MNHNS and SASEGT. This CDR3 comprises 14 residues. This chain's CDR3 is CASSGALSSYEQYF. The CDR3 DNA reads as TGTGCCAGCAGTGGGGCACTGAGCTCCTACGAGCAGTACTTC.

The CDR3 spells CATTTGGGNQPQHF. The DNA for the CDR3 is TGTGCCACCACGACAGGGGGTGGCAATCAGCCCCAGCATTTT. The chain links TRBV10-3 to TRBJ1-5, with 9 bases that match TRBD1. V gave up 10 bases and J gave up 2 bases; unmatched junction bases: 6. Germline loops: CDR1 ENHRY, CDR2 SYGVKD. This CDR3 is 14 amino acids long.

This clonotype was counted a few times. The rearrangement uses TRBV14 and TRBJ1-3, with 8 bases that match TRBD1. The CDR3 runs to 15 residues. J gave up 4 bases and V 3 bases, and 5 bases lay outside the gene matches. Germline lookup yields CDR1 SGHDN and CDR2 FVKESK. DNA of the CDR3: TGTGCCAGCAGCCACAGGGGGCTGGGAGGAAACACCATATATTTT. Encoded protein: CASSHRGLGGNTIYF.

There are many counts of this clonotype. This rearrangement joins TRBV7-9 to TRBJ1-5, with D unresolved. V shed 4 bases and J shed 0 bases, with 10 bases lying between them. The length of the CDR3 is 15 residues. Germline V gene lookup returns CDR1 SEHNR and CDR2 FQNEAQ (reference sequence). CDR3: CASSWSNDSNQPQHF. CDR3 nucleotides: TGTGCCAGCAGCTGGTCTAATGATAGCAATCAGCCCCAGCATTTT.

This chain joins TRBV6-5 and TRBJ2-2; either TRBD1 or TRBD2 may fit D (7 bases each). Germline V gene sequence: CDR1 MNHEY, CDR2 SVGAGI. The germline V and J ends were trimmed by 8 bases and 5 bases, with 15 bases remaining between them. The CDR3 is made up of 14 amino acids. CDR3 in DNA: TGTGCCAGCTTACGGCAGGGGGGGACCGGGGAGCTGTTTTTT. This encodes CASLRQGGTGELFF.

The chain joins TRBV20-1 to TRBJ2-7; 14 nucleotides align to TRBD2. CDR1 and CDR2 (germline): DFQATT, SNEGSKA (reference sequence). The V gene end was trimmed by 7 bases and the J gene end by 8 bases; junction bases not matched to a gene: 10. There are 14 residues in the CDR3. The CDR3 loop is CSGLAGGAVLQQYF. DNA for the CDR3: TGCAGTGGACTAGCGGGAGGGGCCGTGCTCCAGCAGTACTTC.

This clonotype was seen at least ten times. The chain recombines TRBV20-1 with TRBJ2-5; 8 bases are shared with TRBD1. CDR3 length: 15 amino acids. Trimming took 5 bases from V and 1 from J; bases not matched to a gene: 9. Germline V gene sequence: CDR1 DFQATT, CDR2 SNEGSKA (reference sequence). CDR3 loop: CSAQDRATLQETQYF. The DNA of the CDR3 is TGCAGTGCTCAGGACAGGGCCACCCTCCAAGAGACCCAGTACTTC.

This clonotype was counted ten times or more. This sequence joins TRBV15 and TRBJ1-4, with D tentatively TRBD1 (5 bases). Per the germline V gene, CDR1 is LNHNV and CDR2 is YYDKDF (reference sequence). V lost 3 bases, J lost 8 bases, and 13 bases lay in between. The CDR3 spans 14 residues. As DNA, the CDR3 is TGTGCCACCAGCAGGGATTCGGGGGACGAAAAACTGTTTTTT. It yields the protein CATSRDSGDEKLFF.

Turning to this clonotype: A much larger clone differs by one base, so this may be a read error. V and J are TRBV15 and TRBJ2-5; D gene uncertain. Germline V gives CDR1 LNHNV, CDR2 YYDKDF (reference sequence). The CDR3 contains 15 residues. CDR3 loop: CATSGDSEGSETQYF. CDR3 bases: TGTGCCACCAGCGGAGATAGTGAAGGTTCAGAGACCCAGTACTTC. The variable domain in full, completed from reference TRBV15 and TRBJ2-5, reads DAMVIQNPRYQVTQFGKPVTLSCSQTLNHNVMYWYQQKSSQAPKLLFHYYDKDFNNEADTPDNFQSRRPNTSFCFLDIRSPGLGDTAMYLCATSGDSEGSETQYFGPGTRLLVL.

Comment on this clonotype: Here the CDR3 omits its conserved ending phenylalanine or tryptophan, so a read error is the likely source. The DNA is omitted, as the CDR3 cannot be located on it reliably, and the CDR3 follows TCRdb's listing. The rearrangement joins TRBV10-3 to TRBJ1-5. The CDR3 adds up to 8 amino acids, both ends counted. Germline V gene data show CDR1 as ENHRY and CDR2 as SYGVKD. The CDR3: CAISESGT.

The genes are TRBV6-6 and TRBJ2-7; 8 bases agree with TRBD2. Germline trimming cut 2 bases from V and 4 bases from J; bases unmatched to any gene: 4. The CDR3 length is 14 residues. Germline CDR1 MNHNY, CDR2 SVGAGI (reference sequence). The CDR3 nucleotides are TGTGCCAGCAGTTACACTAGCGGTACATACGAGCAGTACTTC. Its protein is CASSYTSGTYEQYF.

The rearrangement uses TRBV10-3 and TRBJ1-4; TRBD1 matches at 9 bases. The CDR3 contains 14 residues. Losses at the gene ends were 6 bases for V and 14 bases for J; bases not matched to a gene: 13. Germline V gene sequence: CDR1 ENHRY, CDR2 SYGVKD. CDR3 residues: CAIRDPGTGLSLFF. The CDR3, as DNA: TGTGCCATCAGGGACCCCGGGACAGGGTTAAGTCTGTTTTTT.

The rearrangement uses TRBV5-1 and TRBJ1-3; weak D call: TRBD1 (5 bases). Germline V gene lookup returns CDR1 SGHRS and CDR2 YFSETQ. The germline V and J ends were trimmed by 4 bases and 4 bases, with 15 bases remaining between them. The CDR3 sequence is 15 residues long. CDR3 residues: CASSRDGYAGNTIYF. CDR3 nucleotides: TGCGCCAGCAGCAGGGACGGCTACGCCGGAAACACCATATATTTT.

The chain has TRBV2 and TRBJ2-5; D remains ambiguous. Germline assignment: CDR1 SNHLY and CDR2 FYNNEI. Trimming pared 6 bases from V and 13 bases from J, leaving 27 bases between. This CDR3 is 15 amino acids long. CDR3 amino acids: CASSPIGSRRVAPYF. Written as DNA, the CDR3 is TGTGCCAGCAGCCCCATAGGTTCCCGGAGAGTGGCCCCGTACTTC.

The chain carries TRBV2 and TRBJ1-1; a weak D match, TRBD1 (5 bases). V lost 9 bases to trimming and J lost 0 bases, with 5 bases between them. Germline V gene data show CDR1 as SNHLY and CDR2 as FYNNEI. The CDR3 extends over 11 amino acids. The CDR3 loop reads CARTVNTEAFF. The DNA for the CDR3 is TGTGCCAGGACAGTGAACACTGAAGCTTTCTTT.

J is TRBJ1-1 and V is TRBV7-9; D is unclear. The CDR3 contains 12 residues. Germline CDR1 reads SEHNR; CDR2 reads FQNEAQ (reference sequence). Between the trimmed V and J ends, which lost 5 bases and 7 bases, there was a span of 11 bases. The CDR3 nucleotides read TGTGCCAGCAGCCAGACACGGAATGAAGCTTTCTTT. Translated: CASSQTRNEAFF. The full variable domain, in which reference TRBV7-9 and TRBJ1-1 provide the parts outside the CDR3, is DTGVSQNPRHKITKRGQNVTFRCDPISEHNRLYWYRQTLGQGPEFLTYFQNEAQLEKSRLLSDRFSAERPKGSFSTLEIQRTEQGDSAMYLCASSQTRNEAFFGQGTRLTVV.

The chain carries TRBV15 and TRBJ1-6; weak D call: TRBD1 (6 bases). The V gene lost 5 bases and the J gene lost 7 bases, with 9 bases spanning the gap. The CDR3 is 13 amino acids. The germline CDR1 and CDR2 sequences are LNHNV and YYDKDF (reference sequence). The CDR3 DNA sequence: TGTGCCACCAGCGGGGGCTGGAATTCACCCCTCCACTTT. It translates to CATSGGWNSPLHF.

The V gene is TRBV10-3, the J gene TRBJ1-2; a weak D match, TRBD1 (5 bases). Trimming took off 1 base at V and 2 bases at J, with 11 bases between the two ends. In germline, CDR1 is ENHRY, CDR2 SYGVKD. This CDR3 is 15 amino acids long. The CDR3 nucleotides read TGTGCCATCAGTGAGTTGCGAGGGACCAACTATGGCTACACCTTC. This encodes CAISELRGTNYGYTF.